This is a list of T cell receptor beta chains from one sample in a study of cytomegalovirus exposure and HLA in healthy donors. Clones were read by immunoSEQ multiplex PCR, and TCRdb kept only the in-frame ones, dropping some. The sample includes about 110,000 clones, around three quarters of them seen just once. The specimen sequenced was PBMCs. The source is a woman aged 40 to 50 in good health and CMV-seronegative. The CDR3 runs from the conserved cysteine through the conserved F or W. D genes are given only for firm matches.

V	D	J	CDR3	DNA
TRBV4-2	NA	TRBJ2-1	CASSSGGDSNNEQFF	TGTGCCAGCAGCTCCGGAGGGGACAGTAACAATGAGCAGTTCTTC
TRBV7-9	TRBD1	TRBJ2-7	CASSLEATGTYEQYF	TGTGCCAGCAGCTTAGAGGCGACAGGGACCTACGAGCAGTACTTC
TRBV19	NA	TRBJ1-2	CASSIRAGQGYTF	TGTGCCAGTAGTATAAGGGCAGGGCAAGGCTACACCTTC
TRBV6-4	NA	TRBJ1-2	CASSDSGGYTF	TGTGCCAGCAGTGACTCCGGGGGCTACACCTTC
TRBV7-2	NA	TRBJ2-3	CASSLEVADPRVDTQYF	TGTGCCAGCAGCTTAGAAGTAGCGGATCCGCGGGTAGATACGCAGTATTTT
TRBV7-2	NA	TRBJ2-7	CASSQAEAYEQYF	TGTGCCAGCAGCCAAGCAGAGGCCTACGAGCAGTACTTC
TRBV7-9	NA	TRBJ2-7	CASSPPGGSYEQYF	TGTGCCAGCAGCCCCCCCGGGGGAAGTTACGAGCAGTACTTC
TRBV30	NA	TRBJ1-1	CAWTQNEAFF	TGTGCCTGGACCCAGAATGAAGCTTTCTTT
TRBV5-4	TRBD2	TRBJ2-1	CASSLLTGGIYNEQFF	TGTGCCAGCAGCTTGCTCACGGGAGGGATCTACAATGAGCAGTTCTTC
TRBV7-2	NA	TRBJ1-3	CASSLVGGSSGNTIYF	TGTGCCAGCAGCTTAGTAGGAGGTTCCTCTGGAAACACCATATATTTT
TRBV19	NA	TRBJ2-3	CASSWRAQHTDTQYF	TGTGCCAGTAGTTGGAGGGCTCAACACACAGATACGCAGTATTTT
TRBV7-2	TRBD1	TRBJ2-3	CASWGRGPTDTQYF	TGTGCCAGCTGGGGCAGGGGGCCCACAGATACGCAGTATTTT
TRBV28	TRBD1	TRBJ2-7	CASTVRGTGTYEQYF	TGTGCCAGCACCGTACGGGGGACAGGGACCTACGAGCAGTACTTC
TRBV27	TRBD1	TRBJ1-2	CAGRQGSYGYTF	TGTGCCGGGCGACAGGGGAGCTATGGCTACACCTTC
TRBV29-1	NA	TRBJ1-1	CSVYDRPLEAFF	TGCAGCGTTTACGACAGGCCACTTGAAGCTTTCTTT
TRBV7-9	TRBD2	TRBJ2-2	CASSSRRRASGSNTGELFF	TGTGCCAGCAGCTCAAGACGGCGGGCTAGCGGTTCGAACACCGGGGAGCTGTTTTTT